Listed below are T cell receptor beta chains from one sample, sequenced in a study of shared T cell receptors in the human thymus. The method was immunoSEQ multiplex PCR; TCRdb's version includes in-frame clones alone and lacks a portion of them. This table holds some 720,000 clones, roughly 90% found once. These same data were also listed under a study on human thymus T cells.

Sequenced material: thymocytes. The receptors stem from a boy younger than two with a congenital heart defect. Both conserved end residues are part of each CDR3. The order of the fields is D gene, clone size, J gene, V gene, CDR3 protein, CDR3 DNA. The D gene is left open where the match is weak. For some rows the clone size is stated as once, few or many, or as a class when expanded; others skip it.

NA NA TRBJ1-5 TRBV28 CASRPEGGNQPQHF TGTGCCAGCAGACCGGAGGGGGGGAATCAGCCCCAGCATTTT
NA NA TRBJ2-3 TRBV27 CASTRAPSTDTQYF TGTGCCAGCACCAGGGCTCCTAGCACAGATACGCAGTATTTT
NA NA TRBJ1-2 TRBV2 CASSGQNYGYTF TGTGCCAGCAGCGGACAGAACTATGGCTACACCTTC
NA NA TRBJ2-5 TRBV29-1 CSVEDRSNPRETQYF TGCAGCGTTGAAGATCGGTCAAACCCCCGGGAGACCCAGTACTTC
TRBD1 NA TRBJ2-4 TRBV18 CASSPHRGQLAKNIQYF TGTGCCAGCTCACCGCACAGGGGGCAGCTAGCCAAAAACATTCAGTACTTC
TRBD2 NA TRBJ2-1 TRBV4-1 CASSPLLAGLYNEQFF TGCGCCAGCAGCCCCTTGCTAGCGGGACTATACAATGAGCAGTTCTTC
NA NA TRBJ2-5 TRBV14 CASSQDYRQETQYF TGTGCCAGCAGCCAAGATTACAGACAAGAGACCCAGTACTTC
NA NA TRBJ1-2 TRBV5-8 CASSSSEISNYGYTF TGTGCCAGCAGCTCATCAGAAATCTCCAACTATGGCTACACCTTC
NA NA TRBJ2-7 TRBV6-1 CATRDTAYEQYF TGTGCCACCCGGGACACCGCCTACGAGCAGTACTTC
NA NA TRBJ1-5 TRBV28 CASSLGRGIFSNQPQHF TGTGCCAGCAGTTTAGGAAGGGGAATTTTTAGCAATCAGCCCCAGCATTTT
TRBD2 once TRBJ2-3 TRBV5-1 CASKGPRGLARGDTQYF TGCGCCAGCAAAGGTCCTAGGGGACTAGCGCGGGGAGATACGCAGTATTTT
NA NA TRBJ1-1 TRBV9 CASSGATGQKAFF TGTGCCAGCAGCGGAGCGACAGGTCAGAAAGCTTTCTTT
NA few TRBJ1-2 TRBV7-2 CASSREVLRGGVYGYTF TGTGCCAGCAGCCGGGAAGTCCTTAGGGGGGGAGTCTATGGCTACACCTTC
TRBD2 once TRBJ2-5 TRBV7-6 CASSRTPGLAGWFVETQYF TGTGCCAGCAGCCGAACCCCAGGCCTAGCGGGATGGTTCGTGGAGACCCAGTACTTC
TRBD2 once TRBJ2-1 TRBV6-1 CASSGGLAGGDSYNEQFF TGTGCCAGCAGTGGGGGACTAGCGGGAGGAGACTCCTACAATGAGCAGTTCTTC
TRBD1 NA TRBJ1-5 TRBV15 CATSRGQGAPGQPQHF TGTGCCACCAGCAGAGGGCAGGGGGCTCCTGGTCAGCCCCAGCATTTT
TRBD2 NA TRBJ2-7 TRBV11-2 CASSPRGVFYEQYF TGTGCCAGCAGCCCACGGGGGGTTTTCTACGAGCAGTACTTC
TRBD2 NA TRBJ2-1 TRBV30 CAWSGMLAGLRGGYNEQFF TGTGCCTGGAGTGGTATGCTAGCGGGACTTAGGGGGGGATACAATGAGCAGTTCTTC
TRBD2 NA TRBJ2-5 TRBV5-1 CASSLELGTSGGHQETQYF TGCGCCAGCAGCTTGGAGCTCGGGACTAGCGGGGGGCACCAAGAGACCCAGTACTTC
NA once TRBJ2-2 TRBV4-3 CASSHLRRDQGTGELFF TGCGCCAGCAGCCACCTCAGGAGGGACCAAGGGACCGGGGAGCTGTTTTTT
TRBD1 NA TRBJ2-7 TRBV6-1 CASMRTGDSYEQYF TGTGCCAGCATGCGGACAGGCGACTCCTACGAGCAGTACTTC
NA NA TRBJ2-7 TRBV21-1 CASSSPSRGTRIYEQYF TGTGCCAGCAGCTCCCCCTCCCGAGGGACTAGAATCTACGAGCAGTACTTC
TRBD1 NA TRBJ2-2 TRBV5-1 CASSFKGTGLDTGELFF TGCGCCAGCAGCTTCAAGGGGACAGGCTTGGACACCGGGGAGCTGTTTTTT
NA NA TRBJ2-7 TRBV5-1 CASARGRLNSYEQYF TGCGCCAGCGCAAGAGGGAGACTTAACTCCTACGAGCAGTACTTC
NA NA TRBJ2-1 TRBV11-2 CASSLDPEVSYNEQFF TGTGCCAGCAGCTTAGATCCGGAGGTCTCCTACAATGAGCAGTTCTTC
NA NA TRBJ2-7 TRBV5-1 CASSLEQVPYEQYF TGCGCCAGCAGCTTGGAGCAGGTTCCCTACGAGCAGTACTTC
TRBD2 once TRBJ2-7 TRBV27 CASSLRAGLPTYEQYF TGTGCCAGCAGCCTCCGCGCGGGACTACCAACTTACGAGCAGTACTTC